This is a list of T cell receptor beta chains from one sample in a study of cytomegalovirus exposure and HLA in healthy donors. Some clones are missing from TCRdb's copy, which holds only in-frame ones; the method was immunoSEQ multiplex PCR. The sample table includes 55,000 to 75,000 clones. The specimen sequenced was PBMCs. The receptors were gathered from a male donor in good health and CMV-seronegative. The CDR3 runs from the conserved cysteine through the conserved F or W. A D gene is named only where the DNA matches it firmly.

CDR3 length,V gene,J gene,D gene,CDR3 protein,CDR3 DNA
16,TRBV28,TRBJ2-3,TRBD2,CASSPSPSGGFGTQYF,TGTGCCAGCAGTCCCTCCCCAAGCGGGGGTTTTGGGACGCAGTATTTT
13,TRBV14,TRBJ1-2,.,CASSPFSNYGYTF,TGTGCCAGCAGCCCTTTTTCCAACTATGGCTACACCTTC
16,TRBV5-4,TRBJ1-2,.,CASSLDSRATNYGYTF,TGTGCCAGCAGCTTGGATAGCAGGGCAACTAACTATGGCTACACCTTC
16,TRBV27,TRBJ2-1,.,CASRLMGFFSYNEQFF,TGTGCCAGCAGATTAATGGGCTTTTTTTCCTACAATGAGCAGTTCTTC
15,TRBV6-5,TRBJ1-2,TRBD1,CASSYQGQASGGYTF,TGTGCCAGCAGTTACCAGGGACAGGCATCAGGAGGCTACACCTTC
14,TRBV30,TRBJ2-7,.,CAWGGGTSAYEQYF,TGTGCCTGGGGCGGAGGAACGAGCGCCTACGAGCAGTACTTC
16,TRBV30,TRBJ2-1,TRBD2,CAWSGFLAAGDNEQFF,TGTGCCTGGAGTGGGTTTCTAGCGGCTGGAGACAATGAGCAGTTCTTC
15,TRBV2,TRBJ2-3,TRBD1,CASSRTGVFRDTQYF,TGTGCCAGCAGTCGGACAGGGGTATTTAGAGATACGCAGTATTTT
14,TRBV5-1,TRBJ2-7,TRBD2,CASSPGGPEVEQYF,TGCGCCAGCAGCCCGGGGGGGCCAGAGGTCGAGCAGTACTTC
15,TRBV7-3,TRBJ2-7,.,CASSLKTREPYEQYF,TGTGCCAGCAGCTTAAAAACCCGGGAGCCCTACGAGCAGTACTTC
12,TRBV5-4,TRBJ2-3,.,CASSFYTDTQYF,TGTGCCAGCAGCTTTTACACAGATACGCAGTATTTT
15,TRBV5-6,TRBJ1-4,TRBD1,CASSSGQGAREKLFF,TGTGCCAGCAGCTCCGGACAGGGGGCGAGGGAAAAACTGTTTTTT
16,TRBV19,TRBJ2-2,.,CASSIPTSVWTGELFF,TGTGCCAGTAGTATACCGACTAGTGTTTGGACCGGGGAGCTGTTTTTT
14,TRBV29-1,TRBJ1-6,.,CSVREEGIGSPLHF,TGCAGCGTGAGGGAGGAGGGTATTGGTTCACCCCTCCACTTT
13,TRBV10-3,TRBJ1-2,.,CAIRSTGHYGYTF,TGTGCCATCAGGTCCACAGGCCACTATGGCTACACCTTC
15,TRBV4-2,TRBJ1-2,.,CASSQDPGLNYGYTF,TGTGCCAGCAGCCAAGACCCGGGATTGAACTATGGCTACACCTTC
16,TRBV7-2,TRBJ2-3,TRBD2,CASSLGLAGATDTQYF,TGTGCCAGCAGCTTGGGACTAGCGGGAGCTACAGATACGCAGTATTTT
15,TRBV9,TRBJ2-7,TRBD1,CASSVSGTGAYEQYF,TGTGCCAGCAGCGTAAGTGGGACAGGGGCCTACGAGCAGTACTTC
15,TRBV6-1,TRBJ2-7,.,CATNPTGTYSYEQYF,TGTGCCACCAACCCAACGGGGACATACTCCTACGAGCAGTACTTC
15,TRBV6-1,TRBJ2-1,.,CASSEFVEVGNEQFF,TGTGCCAGCAGTGAATTCGTAGAGGTCGGCAATGAGCAGTTCTTC
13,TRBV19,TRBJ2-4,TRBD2,CASSVKTSGGAHF,TGTGCCAGTAGTGTAAAAACTAGCGGGGGGGCCCACTTC
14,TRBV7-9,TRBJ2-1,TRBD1,CASSHGQDWDEQFF,TGTGCCAGCAGCCATGGACAGGATTGGGATGAGCAGTTCTTC
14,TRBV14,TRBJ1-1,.,CASSQQGRDSEAFF,TGTGCCAGCAGCCAACAGGGCAGGGACTCTGAAGCTTTCTTT
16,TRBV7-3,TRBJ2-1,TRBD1,CASSIHGTALLNEQFF,TGTGCCAGCAGCATCCACGGGACAGCCCTCTTAAATGAGCAGTTCTTC
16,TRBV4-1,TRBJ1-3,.,CASSQGAGGGGNTIYF,TGCGCCAGCAGCCAAGGGGCTGGGGGAGGTGGAAACACCATATATTTT
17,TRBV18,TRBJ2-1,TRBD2,CASSPPLAELFDNEQFF,TGTGCCAGCTCACCACCCCTAGCGGAGCTATTCGACAATGAGCAGTTCTTC
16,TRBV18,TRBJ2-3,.,CASSPGTGRRGITQYF,TGTGCCAGCTCACCCGGGACTGGACGACGGGGGATTACGCAGTATTTT
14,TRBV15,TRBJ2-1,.,CATSSQPGTNEQFF,TGTGCCACCAGCAGTCAACCGGGAACCAATGAGCAGTTCTTC
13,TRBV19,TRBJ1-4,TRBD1,CASEGQVNEKLFF,TGTGCCAGCGAAGGACAGGTTAATGAAAAACTGTTTTTT
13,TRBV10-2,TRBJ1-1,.,CASTLDRNTEAFF,TGCGCCAGCACCCTGGACAGGAACACTGAAGCTTTCTTT
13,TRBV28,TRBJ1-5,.,CASRVTGNQPQHF,TGTGCCAGCAGGGTAACAGGCAATCAGCCCCAGCATTTT
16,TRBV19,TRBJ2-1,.,CAPHASGGDSSNEQFF,TGTGCCCCGCACGCTTCAGGTGGGGACTCATCCAATGAGCAGTTCTTC
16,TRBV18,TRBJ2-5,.,CASSPFRGDPQETQYF,TGTGCCAGCTCCCCCTTTCGAGGCGACCCCCAAGAGACCCAGTACTTC
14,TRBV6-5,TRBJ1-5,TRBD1,CASSLTGAHQPQHF,TGTGCCAGCAGCCTGACAGGGGCTCATCAGCCCCAGCATTTT
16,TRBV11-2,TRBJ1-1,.,CASSLVMGQPNTEAFF,TGTGCCAGCAGCTTAGTCATGGGACAACCGAACACTGAAGCTTTCTTT
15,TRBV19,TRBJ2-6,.,CASSLGYSGANVLTF,TGTGCCAGTAGCCTAGGATACTCTGGGGCCAACGTCCTGACTTTC